These 6 T cell receptor beta chains originate from one sample sequenced in a study of blood T cell repertoires in COVID-19. Repertoires were generated with immunoSEQ multiplex PCR, while TCRdb's copy carries only in-frame clones and drops some. The profile shows 250,000 to 350,000 clones, approximately 81% of them singletons. Source material: PBMCs or T cells enriched from blood (not recorded which). Receptors originate from a woman aged 45-59 years who had recovered from COVID-19.

The chain combines TRBV7-9 with TRBJ2-7; 7 bases line up with TRBD1. CDR1 and CDR2 (germline): SEHNR, FQNEAQ (reference sequence). The CDR3 spans 13 residues. Trimming removed 5 bases from V and 6 bases from J; junction bases left unmatched: 7. CDR3 DNA sequence: TGTGCCAGCAGCAACCTCAACAGGGGCGAGCAGTACTTC. Translating it yields CASSNLNRGEQYF.

The rearrangement links TRBV11-3 to TRBJ2-1; 8 bases are shared with TRBD1. Germline CDR1 and CDR2: SGHNT and YENEEA. The CDR3 totals 18 residues. V gave up 0 bases and J gave up 4 bases; unmatched junction bases: 11. CDR3 in amino acids: CASSLDFSTGGKYNEQFF. CDR3 bases: TGTGCCAGCAGCTTAGATTTTAGTACAGGGGGAAAATACAATGAGCAGTTCTTC. The variable domain in full, completed from reference TRBV11-3 and TRBJ2-1, reads EAGVVQSPRYKIIEKKQPVAFWCNPISGHNTLYWYLQNLGQGPELLIRYENEEAVDDSQLPKDRFSAERLKGVDSTLKIQPAELGDSAVYLCASSLDFSTGGKYNEQFFGPGTRLTVL.

V gene TRBV7-3 combines with J gene TRBJ1-2; 10 positions agree with TRBD1. V was pared by 5 bases and J by 6 bases, with 3 bases of the junction left unmatched. Per germline, CDR1 SGHTA and CDR2 FQGTGA. This CDR3 has 13 amino acids. The CDR3, as DNA: TGTGCCAGCAGCCTGGGGACAGGGGATGGCTACACCTTC. It codes for CASSLGTGDGYTF.

CDR3 bases: TGTGCCAGTAGTCTCCACTCCGGGACAGGGACGGGTGGCTACACCTTC. Its translation: CASSLHSGTGTGGYTF. The chain has TRBV19 and TRBJ1-2; the match to TRBD1 covers 9 bases. Per the germline V gene, CDR1 is LNHDA and CDR2 is SQIVND (reference sequence). The ends lost 5 bases at V and 7 bases at J; junction bases unmatched: 14. The CDR3 is 16 residues long.

This clone came up once. This chain joins TRBV4-1 and TRBJ2-2; 13 nucleotides match TRBD2. This CDR3 is built from 17 residues. From germline, CDR1 is MGHRA and CDR2 YSYEKL. V shed 3 bases and J 4 bases; nucleotides not matched to a gene: 5. Here the CDR3 DNA reads TGCGCCAGCAGCCACCAGACTAGCGGGAGGTCCACCGGGGAGCTGTTTTTT. Its translation: CASSHQTSGRSTGELFF.

A single count supports this clone. CDR3 coding DNA: TGTGCCAGTCACCCGGGGAACTTGGGTTCACCCCTCCACTTT. This translates into CASHPGNLGSPLHF. The V gene is TRBV19, the J gene TRBJ1-6, with no clear D. CDR3 length: 14 residues. Between the trimmed V and J ends, which lost 8 bases and 9 bases, there was a span of 17 bases. Germline V CDR1 and CDR2: LNHDA, SQIVND (reference sequence).